This T cell receptor (beta chain) was obtained from a study of regulatory T cells in long-lasting Graves disease. About the research overall: Those Graves' patients who were newly diagnosed had been on antithyroid drugs under 3 months. Findings and caveats of the study: Having only a small sample size may have limited accuracy.

As for time point: newly diagnosed GD, antithyroid drugs for less than 3 months. Isolated PBMC RNA provided the starting material for the TCR library. The CDR3 consists of 14 residues. Germline-derived CDR1 and CDR2 are SGHRS and YFSETQ. The V end was cut by 4 bases, the J end by 4 bases, with 14 bases between. In regard to this clonotype: Its antigen is unidentified.

CDR3 regions were amplified by Arm-PCR using iRepertoire HTBI primers to build TCR beta libraries. TCRdb used MiXCR to reprocess the multiplex PCR reads, holding one entry per CDR3 protein. Among about 610,000 distinct CDR3 sequences listed, 15% to 20% were seen once. These data were likewise used in another study, on T cells in Graves' hyperthyroidism and ophthalmopathy. That work contributes: Before onset, ophthalmopathy was predicted by the model a median about 6.2 months earlier.

The TCR comes from a man aged 18-30 years with Graves disease. The chain couples TRBV5-1 to TRBJ1-2; possibly TRBD1 for D (6 bases). The sequences come from peripheral blood mononuclear cells (PBMCs), collected at new diagnosis, from a patient treated with antithyroid drugs. DNA of the CDR3: TGCGCCAGCAGCACCCTGACAGGCTTCTATGGCTACACCTTC. This codes for CASSTLTGFYGYTF.